The subject of this entry is one T cell receptor beta chain. Its antigen has not been determined. The sample holds no much larger clone one base away, and base qualities are not on file. These data are taken from a study of OX40 agonist ivuxolimab in advanced cancers. Regarding the complete study: Ivuxolimab was a fully human IgG2 agonistic monoclonal antibody targeting the costimulatory receptor OX40 (CD134). Intravenous ivuxolimab was administered to patients every 2 weeks at six dose levels: 0.01, 0.1, 0.3, 1.5, 3 and 10 mg/kg. Of the approximately 50 patients in dose escalation, around 20 had hepatocellular carcinoma, some 15 had melanoma, 9 had renal cell carcinoma and 9 had head and neck cancer. A male proportion of roughly 80% and a mean age of approximately 55 years, ranging from 23 to 79, were recorded for the dose-escalation cohort. Patients were allowed to have had prior anti-PD-1, anti-PD-L1 or anti-CTLA-4 therapy, and 40% of the dose-escalation patients had previously received checkpoint inhibitors. Partial responses occurred in three dose-escalation patients, of whom one had hepatocellular carcinoma and two had cutaneous melanoma. Peripheral TCRbeta sequencing aimed to test whether ivuxolimab altered TCR sequence diversity and caused clonal T-cell expansion. The monotherapy dose-escalation portion (N ≈ 50 patients) of the phase I ivuxolimab trial is reported in the paper.

For sequencing of the TCRbeta CDR3 region, genomic DNA was extracted from the sorted cells. The immunoSEQ Assay was used for sequencing of TCRbeta CDR3 regions. In its TCRdb copy, this immuneACCESS table keeps in-frame sequences only and misses some clones. Where compared with another copy, unresolved V genes explain less than half of these, and the others have no known cause. The sample profile shows 85,000 to 100,000 clones; around 87% of them were found once. About 4.5% of the sample belongs to the ten largest clones. From its cysteine to its phenylalanine, the CDR3 spans 14 amino acids. Only CDR3 DNA remains: 42 bases, in frame from the first base. CDR1 and CDR2 were assigned from the germline V gene as SGHNT and YENEEA. The junction shows trimming of 2 bases on V and 4 bases on J, plus 8 bases between the germline ends. Results and caveats for the whole study, not just this receptor: Low levels of normalized T-cell clonal expansion were also seen in some patients who did not respond. The antigen specificity of the clonally expanded peripheral T cells was not determined. At doses of 0.1 to 3.0 mg/kg, clonal expansion of both CD4+ and CD8+ blood T cells was observed from baseline to week 6. On average, CD8+ T cells showed more expanded clones than CD4+ T cells after ivuxolimab. In the 0.1-3.0 mg/kg groups, partial responders were among the patients with the lowest normalized peripheral clonal expansion, particularly in CD8+ T cells.

The trial excluded patients who had a history of autoimmune disease or were on systemic immunosuppression. Peripheral blood for TCR sequencing was collected from all dose cohorts at baseline, on cycle 4 day 1, and on cycle 7 day 1. The samples were drawn from a first-in-human, open-label, multicenter phase I dose-escalation trial of ivuxolimab. Adults with locally advanced or metastatic melanoma, renal cell carcinoma, hepatocellular carcinoma or head and neck squamous cell carcinoma were enrolled in the trial. Before TCR sequencing, CD4+ T cells and CD8+ T cells from peripheral blood were sorted into separate populations.

The material was CD4+ or CD8+ T cells sorted from blood, obtained in a trial of the OX40 agonist ivuxolimab. The receptor chain draws on TRBV11-3 and TRBJ2-2; possibly the D gene is TRBD1, per 5 matching bases. The sequence was collected from an adult with an advanced solid tumor such as melanoma, head and neck, liver or kidney cancer. The DNA sequence is TGTGCCAGCAGCTTACAGGGTCGCACCGGGGAGCTGTTTTTT. It codes for CASSLQGRTGELFF.